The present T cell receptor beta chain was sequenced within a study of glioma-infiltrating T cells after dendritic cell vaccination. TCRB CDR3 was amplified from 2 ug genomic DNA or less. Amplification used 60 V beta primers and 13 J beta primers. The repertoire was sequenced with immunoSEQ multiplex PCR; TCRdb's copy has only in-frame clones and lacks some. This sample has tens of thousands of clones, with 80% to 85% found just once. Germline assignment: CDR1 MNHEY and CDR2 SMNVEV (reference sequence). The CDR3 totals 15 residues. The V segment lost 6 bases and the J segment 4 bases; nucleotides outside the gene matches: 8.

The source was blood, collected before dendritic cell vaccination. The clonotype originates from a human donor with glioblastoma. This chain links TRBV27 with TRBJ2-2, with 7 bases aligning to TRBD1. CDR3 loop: CASRTRQGGTGELFF. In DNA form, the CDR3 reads TGTGCCAGCAGAACCCGACAGGGCGGCACCGGGGAGCTGTTTTTT.